The rows below give T cell receptor beta chains drawn from one sample of a study of T cell responses to AZD1222 COVID-19 vaccine. Sequencing was performed with immunoSEQ multiplex PCR; in TCRdb, only in-frame clones are kept and a portion is missing. Of about 73,000 clones listed, approximately 88% are singletons. The source was peripheral blood, collected on day 0 of AZD1222 vaccination. The receptors come from an adult in good health. CDR3s include the opening cysteine and the closing phenylalanine or tryptophan. A D gene is named only where the DNA matches it firmly. Size values are once, few and many counts, or a class for expanded clones, and some rows have none.

j_call,d_call,v_call,clone_size,cdr3_length,cdr3_nt,cdr3_aa
TRBJ2-7,-,TRBV4-3,-,16,TGCGCCAGCAGCCAATCTTTCGCCCGGCGGTCCTACGAGCAGTACTTC,CASSQSFARRSYEQYF
TRBJ2-7,TRBD1,TRBV6-5,-,13,TGTGCCAGTAAGACAGGGGGCATCTACGAGCAGTACTTC,CASKTGGIYEQYF
TRBJ2-3,TRBD2,TRBV6-2/TRBV6-3,-,15,TGTGCCAGCAGTTACTCGAGCGGGACTCGATATACGCAGTATTTT,CASSYSSGTRYTQYF
TRBJ1-2,TRBD1,TRBV30,-,14,TGTGCCTGGAGCCTAAATCCAGGGGGTCTTGGCTACACCTTC,CAWSLNPGGLGYTF
TRBJ1-3,-,TRBV7-9,-,17,TGTGCCAGCAGCTTACTGAGGGGTTTCGGCGCTGGAAACACCATATATTTT,CASSLLRGFGAGNTIYF
TRBJ2-1,TRBD2,TRBV5-1,-,17,TGCGCCAGCAGCTTAGTCGGTGGGTGGGAGGGCCGGAATGAGCAGTTCTTC,CASSLVGGWEGRNEQFF
TRBJ2-1,TRBD2,TRBV27,few,17,TGTGCCAGCAGTTTCTCCGGGACTAGCGGGAGGGCGAATGAGCAGTTCTTC,CASSFSGTSGRANEQFF
TRBJ2-1,-,TRBV21-1,once,16,TGTGCCAGCAGCAAAGTGTCGACTAGCGGGTGGAATGAGCAGTTCTTC,CASSKVSTSGWNEQFF
TRBJ2-2,-,TRBV2,-,13,TGTGCCAGTCGGGAGTGGAACACCGGGGAGCTGTTTTTT,CASREWNTGELFF
TRBJ2-2,-,TRBV7-8,-,14,TGTGCCAGCAGCTTAGAGGACGGTTCCGGGGAGCTGTTTTTT,CASSLEDGSGELFF
TRBJ1-6,TRBD1,TRBV7-3,-,15,TGTGCCAGCAGCTTTGTAGGGGGCGACAATTCACCCCTCCACTTT,CASSFVGGDNSPLHF
TRBJ2-7,-,TRBV28,-,11,TGTGCCAGTAGATTAACTGGCGAGCAGTACTTC,CASRLTGEQYF
TRBJ2-2,-,TRBV5-1,-,14,TGCGCCAGCTCGCTCGGGGGAAACACCGGGGAGCTGTTTTTT,CASSLGGNTGELFF
TRBJ1-2,TRBD1,TRBV9,-,16,TGTGCCAGCAGCGTCACCCGACAGGGGGTAGACTATGGCTACACCTTC,CASSVTRQGVDYGYTF
TRBJ1-6,-,TRBV27,-,15,TGTGCCAGCAGTGTGTCAGCCTCCTATAATTCACCCCTCCACTTT,CASSVSASYNSPLHF
TRBJ2-2,-,TRBV6-5,-,14,TGTGCCAGCAGTTCCAGGGCGGTGACCGGGGAGCTGTTTTTT,CASSSRAVTGELFF
TRBJ2-7,-,TRBV9,-,16,TGTGCCAGCAGCGTAGGGTCCGTTCAAGGGAGCCACGAGCAGTACTTC,CASSVGSVQGSHEQYF
TRBJ2-7,-,TRBV28,-,11,TGTGCCAGCAGAGGGACTCTCGAGCAGTACTTC,CASRGTLEQYF
TRBJ2-2,TRBD1,TRBV11-3,once,14,TGTGCCAGCGGACAGGGAATTAACACCGGGGAGCTGTTTTTT,CASGQGINTGELFF
TRBJ1-1,TRBD1,TRBV10-3,-,15,TGTGCCATCAGTGGGGGTATACAGGGGAGCACTGAAGCTTTCTTT,CAISGGIQGSTEAFF
TRBJ1-2,-,TRBV4-3,-,15,TGCGCCAGCAGCCAAGACCGGACCCAGGGCTATGGCTACACCTTC,CASSQDRTQGYGYTF
TRBJ1-1,-,TRBV5-6,once,17,TGTGCCAGCAGCTTGTCCCCCCCGGGGAGACTGTACACTGAAGCTTTCTTT,CASSLSPPGRLYTEAFF
TRBJ2-3,-,TRBV4-2,-,12,TGTGCCAGCAGCCTGAGCACAGATACGCAGTATTTT,CASSLSTDTQYF
TRBJ1-3,-,TRBV2,-,12,TGTGCCAGCAGTCCCACTGGAAACACCATATATTTT,CASSPTGNTIYF
TRBJ2-7,TRBD1,TRBV28,-,14,TGTGCCAGCAGTCCCCGACAGGGGTCCTACGAGCAGTACTTC,CASSPRQGSYEQYF
TRBJ1-1,-,TRBV18,-,13,TGTGCCGGGGGTCGGGCAGTGGGGGCTGAAGCTTTCTTT,CAGGRAVGAEAFF
TRBJ1-4,-,TRBV6-2/TRBV6-3,-,14,TGTGCCAGCAGTTACGTCGGACCTAATGAAAAACTGTTTTTT,CASSYVGPNEKLFF
TRBJ1-2,-,TRBV6-5,-,11,TGTGCCAGCAGCCGGCCCTATGGCTACACCTTC,CASSRPYGYTF
TRBJ2-4,TRBD2,TRBV19,-,20,TGTGCCAGTAGTATAGGAACTAGCGGGAGCTACGAGTGGGCCAAAAACATTCAGTACTTC,CASSIGTSGSYEWAKNIQYF
TRBJ1-5,-,TRBV24-1,-,16,TGTGCCACCAGTGATTCTCTGGGCTCCGGCAATCAGCCCCAGCATTTT,CATSDSLGSGNQPQHF
TRBJ2-1,-,TRBV19,-,12,TGTGCCAGTAGCGTGAGGGGAAATGAGCAGTTCTTC,CASSVRGNEQFF
TRBJ1-2,-,TRBV19,-,13,TGTGCCAGTAGTATATCCGCTGAATATGGCTACACCTTC,CASSISAEYGYTF
TRBJ1-1,TRBD1,TRBV18,-,15,TGTGCCAGCTCAACGGAGACAGGGGCGACCACTGAAGCTTTCTTT,CASSTETGATTEAFF
TRBJ1-2,-,TRBV15,few,13,TGTGCCACCAGCAGAGATCAGGGTTTTGGCTACACCTTC,CATSRDQGFGYTF
TRBJ2-1,-,TRBV28,-,16,TGTGCCAGCAGTTCCCGATCGGGGGCATCCTACAATGAGCAGTTCTTC,CASSSRSGASYNEQFF
TRBJ1-1,-,TRBV10-3,-,14,TGTGCCATCAGTGATCGACAGCACCCCGGTGGAGCTTTCTTT,CAISDRQHPGGAFF
TRBJ2-2,TRBD1,TRBV2,-,16,TGTGCCAGCAGTCTTCCCGAGACAGGGGACACCGGGGAGCTGTTTTTT,CASSLPETGDTGELFF
TRBJ1-6,-,TRBV30,few,14,TGTGCCTGGAGTGCGGGGACCCATAATTCACCCCTCCACTTT,CAWSAGTHNSPLHF
TRBJ1-6,-,TRBV3-1/TRBV3-2,-,14,TGTGCCAGCAGCCAAGAACAGGGTCTCTCACCCCTCCACTTT,CASSQEQGLSPLHF
TRBJ2-4,-,TRBV25-1,-,11,TGTGCCAGCAGTGACCGGGACCAACAGTACTTC,CASSDRDQQYF
TRBJ2-2,-,TRBV5-4,-,12,TGTGCCAGCAGCTTGAAAACCGGGGAGCTGTTTTTT,CASSLKTGELFF